The clone carrying this T cell receptor (beta chain) was counted a few times. Its antigen is currently unknown. This specimen belongs to a study of regulatory T cells in long-lasting Graves disease. Study conclusions and caveats: Gene preferences differed: TRBV28, TRBJ1-2, TRBJ2-5 in persistent cases. Only peripheral blood was studied, not thyroid tissue.

As to time point: persistent/refractory GD, antithyroid drugs over 5 years with positive TRAb. RNA extracted from PBMCs served as the sequencing template. Construction of TCR beta libraries relied on iRepertoire HTBI primers and on Arm-PCR targeting CDR3 regions. TCRdb analysed the multiplex PCR reads with MiXCR anew, one entry per CDR3 protein. This table has under 500,000 distinct CDR3 sequences, less than 25% appearing once. Per the germline V gene, CDR1 is DFQATT and CDR2 is SNEGSKA (reference sequence). V dropped 3 bases and J dropped 0; count of bases not matched to a gene: 5. This CDR3 is built from 14 residues.

This material consisted of peripheral blood mononuclear cells (PBMCs), taken when the disease was refractory, from a patient treated with antithyroid drugs. V gene TRBV20-1 combines with J gene TRBJ2-7, with 7 bases that match TRBD2. The clonotype comes from a female donor with Graves disease. CDR3 nucleotides: TGCAGTGCTAGTTCAGCGGGGAGCTCCTACGAGCAGTACTTC. Amino acids: CSASSAGSSYEQYF.